Listed below are T cell receptor beta chains from one sample, sequenced in a study of blood T cell repertoires in COVID-19. Generated by immunoSEQ multiplex PCR, the TCRdb table keeps only in-frame clones and is missing some. The repertoire holds over 250,000 clones, with 80% to 90% as singletons. Input material: peripheral blood. The source is a woman in her thirties or forties who had recovered from COVID-19. CDR3s include the opening cysteine and the closing phenylalanine or tryptophan. The order of the fields is CDR3 protein, CDR3 DNA, J gene, clone size, V gene, D gene. A D gene is named only where the DNA matches it firmly. The listing skips clone size in some rows; elsewhere it reads once, few, many or a size class.

CDR3aa: CASSQLKLAARTDTQYF
CDR3nt: TGTGCCAGCAGCCAATTAAAACTAGCGGCTCGCACAGATACGCAGTATTTT
j_gene: TRBJ2-3
abundance: NA
v_gene: TRBV3-1/TRBV3-2
d_gene: TRBD2

CDR3aa: CASSPITYEQYF
CDR3nt: TGTGCCAGCAGCCCCATCACCTACGAGCAGTACTTC
j_gene: TRBJ2-7
abundance: NA
v_gene: TRBV5-8
d_gene: NA

CDR3aa: CSAYTGTGVNEQFF
CDR3nt: TGCAGCGCCTATACCGGGACAGGGGTCAATGAGCAGTTCTTC
j_gene: TRBJ2-1
abundance: NA
v_gene: TRBV29-1
d_gene: TRBD1

CDR3aa: CATGVYTEAFF
CDR3nt: TGTGCCACAGGGGTGTACACTGAAGCTTTCTTT
j_gene: TRBJ1-1
abundance: NA
v_gene: TRBV2
d_gene: NA

CDR3aa: CAGEGTNEKLFF
CDR3nt: TGTGCCGGCGAGGGAACTAATGAAAAACTGTTTTTT
j_gene: TRBJ1-4
abundance: NA
v_gene: TRBV9
d_gene: NA

CDR3aa: CASSLAGNTEAFF
CDR3nt: TGTGCCAGCAGCTTGGCCGGTAACACTGAAGCTTTCTTT
j_gene: TRBJ1-1
abundance: NA
v_gene: TRBV5-5
d_gene: NA

CDR3aa: CASSSGDRDFAGQYF
CDR3nt: TGTGCCAGCAGTTCTGGGGACAGGGACTTCGCCGGGCAGTACTTC
j_gene: TRBJ2-7
abundance: NA
v_gene: TRBV28
d_gene: TRBD1

CDR3aa: CASMGGAQRGEETQYF
CDR3nt: TGCGCCAGCATGGGGGGAGCCCAGCGGGGGGAAGAGACCCAGTACTTC
j_gene: TRBJ2-5
abundance: NA
v_gene: TRBV5-1
d_gene: TRBD2

CDR3aa: CASSSPTQGGEKLFF
CDR3nt: TGTGCCAGCAGCTCCCCGACTCAGGGGGGTGAAAAACTGTTTTTT
j_gene: TRBJ1-4
abundance: NA
v_gene: TRBV5-6
d_gene: TRBD1

CDR3aa: CAWSVGQGAYEQYF
CDR3nt: TGTGCCTGGAGTGTGGGACAGGGAGCCTACGAGCAGTACTTC
j_gene: TRBJ2-7
abundance: once
v_gene: TRBV30
d_gene: TRBD1